The 18 T cell receptor beta chains below come from one sample, sequenced in a study of shared clonotypes between healthy human individuals. The method was immunoSEQ multiplex PCR; TCRdb's version includes in-frame clones alone and lacks a portion of them. The data contain approximately 2,000,000 clones, around 90% of them singletons. The sample taken for sequencing was naive CD4+ T cells from PBMCs. Stated subset: CD45RA+ positively selected. Receptors were obtained from a man in his late teens or twenties in good health. Some clones in this sample may be carry-over from other donors' samples.

For this clone: Other DNA sequences of this sample code for an identical CDR3. The chain joins TRBV5-1 to TRBJ1-1; D gene uncertain. The V gene lost 4 bases and the J gene lost 0 bases, with 10 bases spanning the gap. Germline assignment: CDR1 SGHRS and CDR2 YFSETQ. The CDR3 is 14 residues long. This CDR3 reads CASSPLGMNTEAFF. In DNA, the CDR3 is TGCGCCAGCAGCCCACTTGGAATGAACACTGAAGCTTTCTTT.

DNA for the CDR3: TGTGCCAGCAGGCGCGCGAGACAGGCGGCCTACGAGCAGTACTTC. Amino acid sequence: CASRRARQAAYEQYF. The V call is TRBV27, the J call TRBJ2-7; D might be TRBD1 (6 bases). Trimming stripped 6 bases from V and 2 bases from J, with 17 bases between. Germline V gene sequence: CDR1 MNHEY, CDR2 SMNVEV (reference sequence). The CDR3 has 15 amino acids.

This rearrangement joins TRBV5-1 to TRBJ1-1; a weak D match, TRBD1 (6 bases). Germline-derived CDR1 and CDR2 are SGHRS and YFSETQ. The CDR3 extends over 13 amino acids. The ends were cut back, 0 bases at V and 7 bases at J, with 10 bases in the middle. CDR3 residues: CASSLGGGGEAFF. The CDR3 DNA follows: TGCGCCAGCAGCTTGGGAGGGGGTGGTGAAGCTTTCTTT.

Here the CDR3 DNA reads TGTGCCAGCAGCTTCGCTAGCGGCTCCCAAGAGACCCAGTACTTC. Residues: CASSFASGSQETQYF. V gene TRBV5-4 combines with J gene TRBJ2-5; TRBD2 matches at 7 bases. Losses at the gene ends were 2 bases for V and 1 base for J; bases not matched to a gene: 5. Germline loops: CDR1 SGHNT, CDR2 YYREEE (reference sequence). This CDR3 has 15 amino acids.

The chain links TRBV5-4 to TRBJ2-3; D tentatively reads TRBD1 or TRBD2 (5 bases each). With 0 bases removed from V and 0 bases from J, the gap between germline ends came to 14 bases. The V gene's germline CDR1 is SGHNT and CDR2 YYREEE (reference sequence). The CDR3 is made up of 17 amino acids. The CDR3 nucleotides are TGTGCCAGCAGCTTGGGTTTTCTGGGGGTTAGCACAGATACGCAGTATTTT. Its translation is CASSLGFLGVSTDTQYF.

V gene TRBV4-3 combines with J gene TRBJ2-3, with TRBD1 matching over 7 bases. From germline, CDR1 is LGHNA and CDR2 YSLEER. V was clipped by 0 bases and J by 3 bases; unmatched bases: 12. The CDR3 runs to 18 residues. The CDR3 DNA is TGCGCCAGCAGCCAAGAAGTACCTGAGACAGGGAATACAGATACGCAGTATTTT. Translation: CASSQEVPETGNTDTQYF.

The V gene is TRBV5-4, the J gene TRBJ1-2; 12 bases line up with TRBD1. Germline values: CDR1 SGHNT, CDR2 YYREEE (reference sequence). The V gene end was trimmed by 4 bases and the J gene end by 7 bases; junction bases not matched to a gene: 2. The CDR3 sequence is 13 residues long. The CDR3 DNA is TGTGCCAGCAGCCCGGGACAGGGGGCTGGCTACACCTTC. Translated: CASSPGQGAGYTF.

This sequence joins TRBV10-3 and TRBJ1-5; D remains unclear. This CDR3 spans 14 amino acids. Germline-derived CDR1 and CDR2 are ENHRY and SYGVKD. Trimming left V 0 bases short and J 5 bases short, with 8 bases between. DNA for the CDR3: TGTGCCATCAGTGAGTCGACCTTAGATCAGCCCCAGCATTTT. This encodes CAISESTLDQPQHF.

Remarks on this clone: Other DNA sequences in the sample encode the same CDR3. The genes are TRBV5-1 and TRBJ2-5; a weak D match, TRBD1 (6 bases). The germline V and J ends were trimmed by 0 bases and 5 bases, with 14 bases remaining between them. Germline values: CDR1 SGHRS, CDR2 YFSETQ. The CDR3 length is 15 residues. CDR3 amino acids: CASSLAGTPGETQYF. The CDR3 DNA reads TGCGCCAGCAGCTTGGCAGGGACACCTGGGGAGACCCAGTACTTC. The full variable domain, rest sourced from reference TRBV5-1 and TRBJ2-5, is KAGVTQTPRYLIKTRGQQVTLSCSPISGHRSVSWYQQTPGQGLQFLFEYFSETQRNKGNFPGRFSGRQFSNSRSEMNVSTLELGDSALYLCASSLAGTPGETQYFGPGTRLLVL.

Concerning this clone: Within the sample, other DNA sequences also encode this same CDR3. The chain recombines TRBV28 with TRBJ2-7, with no clear D. The CDR3 sequence is 13 residues long. Germline values: CDR1 MDHEN, CDR2 SYDVKM. V lost 2 bases, J lost 3 bases, and 8 bases lay in between. CDR3 nucleotide sequence: TGTGCCAGCAGTTTAGCAAGTGGCTACGAGCAGTACTTC. It codes for CASSLASGYEQYF.

The chain couples TRBV7-8 to TRBJ1-4; 8 nucleotides agree with TRBD1. The V gene end was trimmed by 4 bases and the J gene end by 12 bases; junction bases not matched to a gene: 10. Per the germline V gene, CDR1 is SGHVS and CDR2 is FQNEAQ. This CDR3 spans 14 amino acids. CDR3 coding DNA: TGTGCCAGCAGCTCACAAGGACAGGGCAAAGAACTGTTTTTT. It translates to CASSSQGQGKELFF.

The chain links TRBV5-1 to TRBJ2-2; 9 bases are shared with TRBD2. Germline values: CDR1 SGHRS, CDR2 YFSETQ. The CDR3 runs 16 residues. Trimming removed 4 bases from V and 5 bases from J; junction bases left unmatched: 9. CDR3 protein: CASSPRVAGDTGELFF. The CDR3 region has the DNA TGCGCCAGCAGCCCCCGGGTAGCGGGAGATACCGGGGAGCTGTTTTTT.

About this clone: Within the sample, other DNA sequences also encode this same CDR3. CDR3 sequence reads: CASRRLAGGTGELFF. Here the CDR3 DNA reads TGTGCCAGTAGACGACTAGCGGGAGGCACCGGGGAGCTGTTTTTT. The chain is built from TRBV19 and TRBJ2-2, with 13 positions matching TRBD2. J gave up 4 bases and V 6 bases, and 2 bases lay outside the gene matches. CDR3 size: 15 residues. CDR1 is LNHDA and CDR2 is SQIVND in the germline V gene (reference sequence). The whole variable domain, filled in from reference TRBV19 and TRBJ2-2, reads DGGITQSPKYLFRKEGQNVTLSCEQNLNHDAMYWYRQDPGQGLRLIYYSQIVNDFQKGDIAEGYSVSREKKESFPLTVTSAQKNPTAFYLCASRRLAGGTGELFFGEGSRLTVL.

This clone was detected once. The CDR3 nucleotides are TGTGCCAGCAGTGAAGTGTGGCGAGACGAGCAGTACTTC. It codes for CASSEVWRDEQYF. The chain carries TRBV6-1 and TRBJ2-7, with unresolved D. The CDR3 totals 13 residues. V was cut by 1 base and J by 5 bases, with 9 bases left in between. CDR1 is MNHNS and CDR2 is SASEGT in the germline V gene.

The rearrangement uses TRBV27 and TRBJ1-1, with D maybe TRBD1 (5 bases). There are 15 residues in the CDR3. The germline gives CDR1 MNHEY, CDR2 SMNVEV (reference sequence). V was shortened by 6 bases and J by 3 bases, with 17 bases between the two germline ends. The CDR3 DNA reads TGTGCCAGCAGCTCCACAACTAGGGGTGACACTGAAGCTTTCTTT. It specifies CASSSTTRGDTEAFF.

The chain uses TRBV5-1 and TRBJ1-5; TRBD1 is a possible D gene (5 bases). With 4 bases removed from V and 11 bases from J, the gap between germline ends came to 19 bases. The germline V gene encodes CDR1 SGHRS and CDR2 YFSETQ. The length of the CDR3 is 14 residues. The DNA of the CDR3 is TGCGCCAGCAGCCTGACACCGGGGGTTGAAGCCCAGCATTTT. As protein: CASSLTPGVEAQHF.

As regards this clone: Other DNA sequences in this sample translate to the same CDR3. The chain joins TRBV6-5 to TRBJ2-2; D not resolved. V was shortened by 4 bases and J by 5 bases, with 2 bases between the two germline ends. The CDR3 extends over 11 amino acids. Germline V CDR1 and CDR2: MNHEY, SVGAGI. DNA of the CDR3: TGTGCCAGCAGTTTAACCGGGGAGCTGTTTTTT. Translated: CASSLTGELFF.

The chain couples TRBV9 to TRBJ2-1; the match to TRBD1 covers 9 bases. The germline CDR1 and CDR2 sequences are SGDLS and YYNGEE. There are 16 residues in the CDR3. Unmatched junction bases numbered 13, after V lost 2 bases and J lost 10 bases. The CDR3 coding sequence is TGTGCCAGCAGCGTCGACGGGACAGGGACTAAGGAAGAGCAGTTCTTC. Its protein product is CASSVDGTGTKEEQFF.